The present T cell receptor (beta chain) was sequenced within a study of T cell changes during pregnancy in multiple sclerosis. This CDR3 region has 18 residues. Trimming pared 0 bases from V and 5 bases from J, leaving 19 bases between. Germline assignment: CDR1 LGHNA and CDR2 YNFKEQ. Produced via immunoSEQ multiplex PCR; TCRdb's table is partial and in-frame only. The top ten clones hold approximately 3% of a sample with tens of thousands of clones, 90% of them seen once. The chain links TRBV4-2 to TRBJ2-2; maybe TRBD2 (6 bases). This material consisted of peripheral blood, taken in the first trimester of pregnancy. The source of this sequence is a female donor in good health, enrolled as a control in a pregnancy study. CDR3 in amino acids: CASSQEWGSSALTGELFF. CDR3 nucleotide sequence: TGTGCCAGCAGCCAAGAGTGGGGGTCTAGCGCGTTGACCGGGGAGCTGTTTTTT.